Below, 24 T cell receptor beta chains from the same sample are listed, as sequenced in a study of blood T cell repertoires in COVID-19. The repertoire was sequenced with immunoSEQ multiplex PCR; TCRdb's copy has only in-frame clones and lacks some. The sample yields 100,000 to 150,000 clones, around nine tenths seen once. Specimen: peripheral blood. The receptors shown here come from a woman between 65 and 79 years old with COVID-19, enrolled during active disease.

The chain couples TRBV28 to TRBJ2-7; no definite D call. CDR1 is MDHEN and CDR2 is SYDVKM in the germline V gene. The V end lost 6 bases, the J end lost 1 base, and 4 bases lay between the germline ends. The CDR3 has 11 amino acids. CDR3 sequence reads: CASSSSYEQYF. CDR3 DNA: TGTGCCAGCAGCTCGTCCTACGAGCAGTACTTC.

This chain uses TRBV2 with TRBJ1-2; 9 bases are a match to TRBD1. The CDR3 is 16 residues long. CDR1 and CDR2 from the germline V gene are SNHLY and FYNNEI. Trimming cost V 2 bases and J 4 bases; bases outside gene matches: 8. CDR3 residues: CASSEYRQGVAYGYTF. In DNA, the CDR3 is TGTGCCAGCAGTGAATACAGACAGGGGGTTGCCTATGGCTACACCTTC.

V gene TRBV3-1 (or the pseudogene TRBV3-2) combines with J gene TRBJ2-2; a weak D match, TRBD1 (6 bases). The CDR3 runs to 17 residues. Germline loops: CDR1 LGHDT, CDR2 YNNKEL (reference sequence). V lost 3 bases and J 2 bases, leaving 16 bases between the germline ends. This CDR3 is CASSQPGQRTNTGELFF. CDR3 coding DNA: TGTGCCAGCAGCCAGCCTGGACAGCGTACCAACACCGGGGAGCTGTTTTTT.

CDR3 nucleotide sequence: TGTGCCAGCACCCTCATCGGGGGACAGAGCTACGAGCAGTACTTC. Translation gives CASTLIGGQSYEQYF. V is TRBV7-2 and J is TRBJ2-7; D perhaps matches TRBD1 (7 bases). CDR1 is SGHTA, CDR2 FQGNSA, per germline. The CDR3 sequence is 15 residues long. V dropped 7 bases and J dropped 3 bases, with 19 bases sitting between them. Combining the CDR3 with reference TRBV7-2 and TRBJ2-7 gives the whole variable domain GAGVSQSPSNKVTEKGKDVELRCDPISGHTALYWYRQSLGQGLEFLIYFQGNSAPDKSGLPSDRFSAERTGGSVSTLTIQRTQQEDSAVYLCASTLIGGQSYEQYFGPGTRLTVT.

CDR3 in amino acids: CAWSVGVHEQYF. CDR3 nucleotide sequence: TGTGCCTGGAGTGTAGGGGTCCACGAGCAGTACTTC. The J gene is TRBJ2-7, the V gene TRBV30; D is perhaps TRBD1 (5 bases). Germline CDR1 reads GTSNPN; CDR2 reads SVGIG (reference sequence). The V and J ends lost 0 bases and 5 bases respectively, with 8 bases between them. CDR3 length: 12 residues. The full variable domain, in which reference TRBV30 and TRBJ2-7 provide the parts outside the CDR3, is SQTIHQWPATLVQPVGSPLSLECTVEGTSNPNLYWYRQAAGRGLQLLFYSVGIGQISSEVPQNLSASRPQDRQFILSSKKLLLSDSGFYLCAWSVGVHEQYFGPGTRLTVT.

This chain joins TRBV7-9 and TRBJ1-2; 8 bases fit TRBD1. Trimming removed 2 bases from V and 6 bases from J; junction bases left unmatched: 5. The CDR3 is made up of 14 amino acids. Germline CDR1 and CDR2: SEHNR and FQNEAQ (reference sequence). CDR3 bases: TGTGCCAGCAGCTTACAGGGGGCGAGTGATGGCTACACCTTC. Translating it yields CASSLQGASDGYTF.

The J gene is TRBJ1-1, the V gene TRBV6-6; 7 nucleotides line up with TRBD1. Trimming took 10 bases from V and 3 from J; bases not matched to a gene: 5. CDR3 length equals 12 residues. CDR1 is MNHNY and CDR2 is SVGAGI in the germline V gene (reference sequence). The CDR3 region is CATGQVYTEAFF. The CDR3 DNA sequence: TGTGCCACAGGACAGGTCTACACTGAAGCTTTCTTT.

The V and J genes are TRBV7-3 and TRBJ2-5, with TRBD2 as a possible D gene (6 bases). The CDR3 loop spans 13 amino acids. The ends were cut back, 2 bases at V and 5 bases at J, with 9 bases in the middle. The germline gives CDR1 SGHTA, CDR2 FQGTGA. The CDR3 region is CASSLSGGETQYF. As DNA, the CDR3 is TGTGCCAGCAGCTTATCCGGGGGTGAGACCCAGTACTTC.

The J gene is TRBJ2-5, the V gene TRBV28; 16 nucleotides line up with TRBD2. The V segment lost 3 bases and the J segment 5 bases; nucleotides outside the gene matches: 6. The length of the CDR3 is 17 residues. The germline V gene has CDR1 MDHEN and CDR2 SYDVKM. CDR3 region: CASSLRGLAGGPETQYF. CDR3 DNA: TGTGCCAGCAGTTTGAGGGGACTAGCGGGGGGGCCCGAGACCCAGTACTTC.

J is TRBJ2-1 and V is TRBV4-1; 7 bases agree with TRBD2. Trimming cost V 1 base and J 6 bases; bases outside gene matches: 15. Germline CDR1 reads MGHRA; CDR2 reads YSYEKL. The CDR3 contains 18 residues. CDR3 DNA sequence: TGCGCCAGCAGCCAAGTACGGTTCCTAGCGGTCTACCCCAATGAGCAGTTCTTC. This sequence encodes CASSQVRFLAVYPNEQFF.

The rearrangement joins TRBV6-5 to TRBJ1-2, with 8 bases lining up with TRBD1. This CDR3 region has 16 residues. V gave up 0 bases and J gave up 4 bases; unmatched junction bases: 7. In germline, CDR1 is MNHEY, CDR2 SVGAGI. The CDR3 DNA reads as TGTGCCAGCAGTTACTCGCGACGGACAGGGTCCTATGGCTACACCTTC. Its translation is CASSYSRRTGSYGYTF.

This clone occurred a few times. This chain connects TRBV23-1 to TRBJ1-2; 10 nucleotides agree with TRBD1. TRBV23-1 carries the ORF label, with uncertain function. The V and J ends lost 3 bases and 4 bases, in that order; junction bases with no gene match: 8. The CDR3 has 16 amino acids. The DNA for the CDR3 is TGCGCCAGCAGTCATTCCCGGGACAGGGGTTCCTATGGCTACACCTTC. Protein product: CASSHSRDRGSYGYTF.

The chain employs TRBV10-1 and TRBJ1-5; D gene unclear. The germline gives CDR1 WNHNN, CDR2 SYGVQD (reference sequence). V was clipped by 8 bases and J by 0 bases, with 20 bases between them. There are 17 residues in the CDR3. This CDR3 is CASQRRFLRDSNQPQHF. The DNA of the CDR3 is TGCGCCAGCCAGAGGAGGTTCCTTAGGGATAGCAATCAGCCCCAGCATTTT.

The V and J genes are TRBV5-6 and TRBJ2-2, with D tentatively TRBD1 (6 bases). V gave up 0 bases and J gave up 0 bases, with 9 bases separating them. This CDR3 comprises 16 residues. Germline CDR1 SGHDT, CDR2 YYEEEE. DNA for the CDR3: TGTGCCAGCAGCTTGGTTGGGACATCGAACACCGGGGAGCTGTTTTTT. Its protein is CASSLVGTSNTGELFF.

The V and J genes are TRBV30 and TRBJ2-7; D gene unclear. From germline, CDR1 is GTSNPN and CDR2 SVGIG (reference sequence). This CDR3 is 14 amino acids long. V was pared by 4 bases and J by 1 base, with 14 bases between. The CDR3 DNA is TGTGCCTGGAAGATTGGGCAGATGTCCTACGAGCAGTACTTC. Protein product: CAWKIGQMSYEQYF.

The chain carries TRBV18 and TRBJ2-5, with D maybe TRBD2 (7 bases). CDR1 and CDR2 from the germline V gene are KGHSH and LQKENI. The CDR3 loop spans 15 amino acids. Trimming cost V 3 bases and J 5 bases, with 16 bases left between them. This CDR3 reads CASSPIPGGQETQYF. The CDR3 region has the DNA TGTGCCAGCTCACCGATCCCCGGGGGGCAGGAGACCCAGTACTTC.

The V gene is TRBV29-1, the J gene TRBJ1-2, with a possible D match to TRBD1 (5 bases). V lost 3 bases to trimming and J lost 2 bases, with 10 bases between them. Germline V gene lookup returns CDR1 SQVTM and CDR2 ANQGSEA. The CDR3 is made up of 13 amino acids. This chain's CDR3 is CSVDTGPNYGYTF. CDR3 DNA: TGCAGCGTTGATACAGGACCCAACTATGGCTACACCTTC.

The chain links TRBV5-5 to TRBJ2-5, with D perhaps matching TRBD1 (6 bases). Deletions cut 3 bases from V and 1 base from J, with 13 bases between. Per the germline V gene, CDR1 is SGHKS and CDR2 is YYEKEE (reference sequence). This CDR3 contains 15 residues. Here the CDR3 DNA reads TGTGCCAGCAGCTCTACTACAGGGATCCAAGAGACCCAGTACTTC. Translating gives CASSSTTGIQETQYF. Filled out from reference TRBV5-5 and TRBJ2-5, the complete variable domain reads DAGVTQSPTHLIKTRGQQVTLRCSPISGHKSVSWYQQVLGQGPQFIFQYYEKEERGRGNFPDRFSARQFPNYSSELNVNALLLGDSALYLCASSSTTGIQETQYFGPGTRLLVL.

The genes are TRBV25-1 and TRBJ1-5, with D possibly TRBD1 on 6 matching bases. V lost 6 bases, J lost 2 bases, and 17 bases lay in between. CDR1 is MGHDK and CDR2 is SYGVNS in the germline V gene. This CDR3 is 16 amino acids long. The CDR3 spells CASSQGGGRGNQPQHF. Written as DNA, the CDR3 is TGTGCCAGCAGCCAAGGGGGGGGAAGGGGCAATCAGCCCCAGCATTTT.

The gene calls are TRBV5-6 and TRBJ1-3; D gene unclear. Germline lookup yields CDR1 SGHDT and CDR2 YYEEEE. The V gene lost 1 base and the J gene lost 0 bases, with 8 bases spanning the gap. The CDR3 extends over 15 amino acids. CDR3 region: CASSLQAASGNTIYF. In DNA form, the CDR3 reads TGTGCCAGCAGCTTGCAGGCAGCCTCTGGAAACACCATATATTTT.

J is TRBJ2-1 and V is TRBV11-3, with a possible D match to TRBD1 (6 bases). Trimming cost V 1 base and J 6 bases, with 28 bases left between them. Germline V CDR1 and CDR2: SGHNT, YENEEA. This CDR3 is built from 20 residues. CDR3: CASSLVPPEPTGLRGNEQFF. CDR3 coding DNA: TGTGCCAGCAGCTTAGTCCCGCCTGAACCGACAGGCCTCAGGGGCAATGAGCAGTTCTTC.

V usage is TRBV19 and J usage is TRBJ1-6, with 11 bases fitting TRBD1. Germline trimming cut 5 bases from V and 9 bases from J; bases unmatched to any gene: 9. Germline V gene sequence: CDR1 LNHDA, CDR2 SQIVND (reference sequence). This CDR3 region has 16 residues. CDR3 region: CASSPIGQGAFSPLHF. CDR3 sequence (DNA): TGTGCCAGTAGTCCCATTGGACAGGGGGCGTTTTCACCCCTCCACTTT.

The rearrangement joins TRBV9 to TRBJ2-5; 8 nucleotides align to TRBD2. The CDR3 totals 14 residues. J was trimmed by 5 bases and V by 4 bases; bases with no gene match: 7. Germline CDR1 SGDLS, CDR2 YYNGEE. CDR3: CASSFGLAGETQYF. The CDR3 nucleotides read TGTGCCAGCAGCTTCGGACTAGCCGGGGAGACCCAGTACTTC.

The CDR3 DNA is TGTGCCAGCAAGAGGACAGTTAATTCACCCCTCCACTTT. Protein: CASKRTVNSPLHF. V and J are TRBV2 and TRBJ1-6, with D possibly being TRBD1 (6 bases). Germline CDR1 and CDR2: SNHLY and FYNNEI. This CDR3 region has 13 residues. V shed 7 bases and J shed 6 bases, with 10 bases lying between them.